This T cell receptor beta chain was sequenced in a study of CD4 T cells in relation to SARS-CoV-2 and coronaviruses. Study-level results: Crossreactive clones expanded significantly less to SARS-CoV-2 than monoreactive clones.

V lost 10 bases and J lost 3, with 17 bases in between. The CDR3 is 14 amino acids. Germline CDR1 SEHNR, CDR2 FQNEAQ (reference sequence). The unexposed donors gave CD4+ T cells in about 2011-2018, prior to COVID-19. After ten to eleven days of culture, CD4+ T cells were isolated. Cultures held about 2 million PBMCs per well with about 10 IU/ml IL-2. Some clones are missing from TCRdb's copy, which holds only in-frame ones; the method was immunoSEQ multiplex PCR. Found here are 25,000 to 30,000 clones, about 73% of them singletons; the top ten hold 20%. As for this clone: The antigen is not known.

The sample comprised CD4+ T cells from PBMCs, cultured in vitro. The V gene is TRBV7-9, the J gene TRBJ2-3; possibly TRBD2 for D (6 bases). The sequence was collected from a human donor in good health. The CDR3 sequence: CATGGSLSTDTQYF. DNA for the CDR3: TGTGCCACCGGAGGGTCCCTCAGTACAGATACGCAGTATTTT.